The clone carrying this TCR beta chain was counted at least ten times. Time point reported: pre-sensitization, week 0. Noted treatment: therapeutic diphenylcyclopropenone sensitization with weekly scalp DPC. The entry originates in a study of human T cells and chemical hapten exposure. The CDR3 sequence is 16 residues long. The V and J ends lost 0 bases and 2 bases, in that order; junction bases with no gene match: 3. Looked up from germline, CDR1 is SGHRS and CDR2 is YFSETQ. TCRdb analysed the RACE reads with MiXCR anew, one entry per CDR3 protein. This sample yields about 350,000 distinct CDR3 sequences, of which around 5% are seen a single time; around 8.8% belongs to the top ten.

The sample consisted of whole blood, taken in connection with sensitization to the hapten diphenylcyclopropenone (DPC). The sequence was obtained from a woman aged 18-29 years with alopecia areata. Some clones in this sample may be carry-over from other donors' samples. The chain combines TRBV5-1 with TRBJ2-5; TRBD2 matches at 11 bases. The CDR3 DNA sequence: TGCGCCAGCAGCTTGGCCCTAGCGGGGGGACAAGAGACCCAGTACTTC. Its translation: CASSLALAGGQETQYF.